This T cell receptor (beta chain) was sequenced for a study of T cell repertoires in cytomegalovirus infection. Broader study findings: CMV-specific TCR beta clonotypes restricted by HLA-C dominated the ex vivo response.

TCRdb recomputed calls from the reads with MiXCR, one row per CDR3 protein. This table holds 150,000 to 190,000 distinct CDR3 sequences, 23% found once. The germline CDR1 and CDR2 sequences are SGHTA and FQGTGA. Deletions cut 3 bases from V and 0 bases from J, with 9 bases between. There are 15 residues in the CDR3. There are a few counts of this clonotype. No antigen is known for it. The source is a human donor in good health (CMV status not recorded). Some clones in this sample may be carry-over from other donors' samples. The gene calls are TRBV7-3 and TRBJ2-1, with a possible D match to TRBD2 (5 bases). Sequenced sample: PBMCs. DNA of the CDR3: TGTGCCAGCAGCTTGGAGGAGAGCTCCTACAATGAGCAGTTCTTC. This gives the protein CASSLEESSYNEQFF. Supplemented by reference TRBV7-3 and TRBJ2-1, the full variable domain reads GAGVSQTPSNKVTEKGKYVELRCDPISGHTALYWYRQSLGQGPEFLIYFQGTGAADDSGLPNDRFFAVRPEGSVSTLKIQRTERGDSAVYLCASSLEESSYNEQFFGPGTRLTVL.